The 4 T cell receptor beta chains in this list originate from one sample, sequenced in a study of T cells after somatic rescue of genetic block. Clones were read by immunoSEQ multiplex PCR, and TCRdb kept only the in-frame ones, dropping some. The table lists 12,000 or so clones, approximately 72% of them singletons. Sequencing was carried out using peripheral blood mononuclear cells (PBMCs). These receptors were obtained from a boy aged 10-17 years.

This clone was observed once. V usage is TRBV7-9 and J usage is TRBJ1-4; weak D call: TRBD1 (6 bases). The CDR3 loop spans 16 amino acids. V was clipped by 2 bases and J by 4 bases, with 14 bases between them. Germline values: CDR1 SEHNR, CDR2 FQNEAQ (reference sequence). CDR3 in amino acids: CASSLSVGQLNEKLFF. CDR3 bases: TGTGCCAGCAGCTTAAGTGTAGGACAGCTTAATGAAAAACTGTTTTTT.

The CDR3 DNA is TGTGCCAGCAGCTCACTAAGAGGTCGGAGCACTGAAGCTTTCTTT. It yields the protein CASSSLRGRSTEAFF. V gene TRBV7-2 combines with J gene TRBJ1-1; D is undetermined. Germline loops: CDR1 SGHTA, CDR2 FQGNSA. The CDR3 runs to 15 residues. Trimming pared 4 bases from V and 4 bases from J, leaving 16 bases between.

This clone was recorded only once. The V and J genes are TRBV5-1 and TRBJ1-4; 7 positions agree with TRBD1. The trim removed 1 base at V and 5 bases at J, leaving 8 bases unmatched. The germline V gene has CDR1 SGHRS and CDR2 YFSETQ. The CDR3 runs 16 residues. The CDR3 loop reads CASSLTGTVLNEKLFF. The CDR3 DNA follows: TGCGCCAGCAGCTTGACCGGGACAGTCTTGAATGAAAAACTGTTTTTT.

V gene TRBV28 combines with J gene TRBJ1-2, with 7 bases lining up with TRBD1. CDR3 length: 15 amino acids. From germline, CDR1 is MDHEN and CDR2 SYDVKM. The J segment lost 7 bases and the V segment lost 5 bases, leaving 13 bases of the junction unmatched. In nucleotides, the CDR3 is TGTGCCAGCAGTACCCGACAGGGTCTCACGTTTGGCTACACCTTC. Its translation: CASSTRQGLTFGYTF.